This T cell receptor (beta chain) was observed in a study of cytomegalovirus exposure and HLA in healthy donors. The PCR ran on 60 Vbeta and 13 Jbeta primers. This table comes from immunoSEQ multiplex PCR, and its TCRdb copy is limited to in-frame clones, with some not included. This table holds 170,000 or so clones, around 79% found once. Germline assignment: CDR1 SGHNT and CDR2 YYREEE (reference sequence). The CDR3 runs to 15 residues. V lost 2 bases, J lost 2 bases, and 7 bases stayed unmatched. What was sequenced was PBMCs. This receptor was taken from a woman aged 45-65 years in good health and CMV-seronegative. V usage is TRBV5-4 and J usage is TRBJ2-7; 7 bases are a match to TRBD1. CDR3 sequence: CASSFSDRAPYEQYF. In nucleotides, the CDR3 is TGTGCCAGCAGCTTCTCCGACAGGGCCCCCTACGAGCAGTACTTC.